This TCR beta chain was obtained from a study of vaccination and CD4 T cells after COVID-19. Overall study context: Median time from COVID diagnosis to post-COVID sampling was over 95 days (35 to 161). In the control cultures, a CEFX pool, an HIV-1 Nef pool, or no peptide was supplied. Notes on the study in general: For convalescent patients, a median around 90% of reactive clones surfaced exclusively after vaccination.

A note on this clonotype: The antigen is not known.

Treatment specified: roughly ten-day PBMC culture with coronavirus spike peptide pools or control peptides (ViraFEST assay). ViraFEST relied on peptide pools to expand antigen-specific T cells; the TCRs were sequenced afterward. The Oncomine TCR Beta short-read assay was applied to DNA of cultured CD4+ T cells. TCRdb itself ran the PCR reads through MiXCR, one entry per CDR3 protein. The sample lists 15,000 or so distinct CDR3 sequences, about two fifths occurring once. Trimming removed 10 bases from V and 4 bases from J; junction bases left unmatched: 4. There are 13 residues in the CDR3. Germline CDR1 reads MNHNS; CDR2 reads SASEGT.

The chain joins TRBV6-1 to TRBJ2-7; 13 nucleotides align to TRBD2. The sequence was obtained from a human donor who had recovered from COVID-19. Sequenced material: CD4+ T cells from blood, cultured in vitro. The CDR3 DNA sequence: TGTGCCACGGGGACTAGCGGGATATACGAGCAGTACTTC. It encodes CATGTSGIYEQYF.